This T cell receptor (beta chain) emerged from a study of molecular identifiers for immune sequencing clone quantification. Overall study context: Within a replicate experiment, RNA obtained from either about 21,000 or 97,000 naive CD8 cells was divided into five aliquots, and four of those aliquots were then sequenced.

Study outcomes and limitations: Clone sizes could be underestimated for highly expanded clones when identical TCR molecules share a barcode.

Bulk libraries came from a prior protocol with listed TCR primers. MiXCR, run by TCRdb on the PCR reads, gives a single entry per CDR3 protein. The sample carries 85,000 to 130,000 distinct CDR3 sequences, roughly 34% recorded once. The sample holds many counts of this clonotype. Its target is unknown. Naive CD8 T cells underwent sorting with the CD8+CD4-CCR7+CD45RA+ definition. The CDR3 length is 12 residues. Germline loops: CDR1 SGHTA, CDR2 FQGNSA. V dropped 5 bases and J dropped 11 bases, with 15 bases sitting between them. The sample comprised naive CD8+ T cells from blood, with Jurkat cell RNA spiked in. This sample's subset: FACS-sorted CD8+CD4-CCR7+CD45RA+ naive T cells. The origin of this receptor is a human donor in good health. Some libraries in this study had Jurkat cell RNA spiked in. V usage is TRBV7-2 and J usage is TRBJ2-5, with D maybe TRBD1 (5 bases). The CDR3 here is CASSEGHSSQYF. The CDR3 DNA follows: TGTGCCAGCAGCGAAGGACACTCGTCTCAGTACTTC.